This T cell receptor (beta chain) emerged from a study of blood T cell repertoires in COVID-19. Study details: Both acute and convalescent COVID-19 samples were obtained from the United States, Italy and Spain. T cells, B-cell-depleted T cells, or PBMCs supplied cDNA or gDNA.

Germline loops: CDR1 MNHEY, CDR2 SVGAGI. CDR3 length: 15 residues. V was pared by 5 bases and J by 2 bases, with 8 bases of the junction left unmatched. Methods used by the authors: Cell counts per sample came from amplifying reference gene primers. The assay was immunoSEQ multiplex PCR, and TCRdb's table has in-frame clones only and misses some. Clone size and the V and J calls come from that table; the DNA yielded D and trimming. Seen here are some 200,000 clones, around 87% observed once, and the top ten hold 2.7%. The V and J genes are TRBV6-5 and TRBJ2-5, with 7 nucleotides matching TRBD1. The sequenced material came from peripheral blood. The source of this sequence is a middle-aged man with active or convalescent COVID-19. The CDR3, as DNA: TGTGCCAGCAGTCTTACCGGGACAGTACAAGAGACCCAGTACTTC. Its protein product is CASSLTGTVQETQYF.